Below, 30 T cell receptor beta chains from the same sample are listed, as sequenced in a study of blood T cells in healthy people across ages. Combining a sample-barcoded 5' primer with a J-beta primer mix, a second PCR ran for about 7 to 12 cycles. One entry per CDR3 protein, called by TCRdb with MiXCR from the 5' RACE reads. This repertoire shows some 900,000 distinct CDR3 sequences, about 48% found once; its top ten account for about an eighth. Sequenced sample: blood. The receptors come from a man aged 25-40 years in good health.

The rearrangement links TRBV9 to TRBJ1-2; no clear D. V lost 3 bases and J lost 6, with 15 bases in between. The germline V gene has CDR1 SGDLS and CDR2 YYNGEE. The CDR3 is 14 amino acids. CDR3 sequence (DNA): TGTGCCAGCAGCGGAGGTGGATTCCAGAATGGCTACACCTTC. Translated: CASSGGGFQNGYTF.

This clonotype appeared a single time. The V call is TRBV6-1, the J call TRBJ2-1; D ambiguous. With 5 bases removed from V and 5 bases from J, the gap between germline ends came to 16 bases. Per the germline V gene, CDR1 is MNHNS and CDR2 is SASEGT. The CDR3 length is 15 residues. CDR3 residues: CASSFAVGFNNEQFF. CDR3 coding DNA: TGTGCCAGCAGTTTCGCAGTGGGCTTCAACAATGAGCAGTTCTTC.

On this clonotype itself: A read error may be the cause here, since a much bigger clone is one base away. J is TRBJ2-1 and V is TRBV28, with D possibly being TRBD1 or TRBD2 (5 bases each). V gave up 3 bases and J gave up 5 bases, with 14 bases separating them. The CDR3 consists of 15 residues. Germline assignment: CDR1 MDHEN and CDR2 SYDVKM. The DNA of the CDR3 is TGTGCCAGCAGTTTCCCCGGGGTCAGGGACAATGAGCAGTTCTTC. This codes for CASSFPGVRDNEQFF.

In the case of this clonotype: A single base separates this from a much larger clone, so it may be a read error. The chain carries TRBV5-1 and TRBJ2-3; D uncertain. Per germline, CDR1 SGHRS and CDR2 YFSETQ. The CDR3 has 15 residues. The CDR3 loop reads CANSLDPGPPDTQYF. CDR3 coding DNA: TGCGCCAACAGCTTGGATCCGGGCCCCCCAGATACGCAGTATTTT.

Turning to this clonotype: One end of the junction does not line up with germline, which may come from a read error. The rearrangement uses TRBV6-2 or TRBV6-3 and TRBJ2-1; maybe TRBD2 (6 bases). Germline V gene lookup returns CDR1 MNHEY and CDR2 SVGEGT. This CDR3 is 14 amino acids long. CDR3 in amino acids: CARRVGGINNEQFF. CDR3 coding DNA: TGTGCCCGCAGGGTCGGGGGTATAAACAATGAGCAGTTCTTC.

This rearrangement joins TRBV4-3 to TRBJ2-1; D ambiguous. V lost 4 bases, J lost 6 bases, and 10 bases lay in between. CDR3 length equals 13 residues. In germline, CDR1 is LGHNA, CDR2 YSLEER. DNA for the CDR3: TGCGCCAGCAGCCCGACGATGGCCAATGAGCAGTTCTTC. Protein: CASSPTMANEQFF.

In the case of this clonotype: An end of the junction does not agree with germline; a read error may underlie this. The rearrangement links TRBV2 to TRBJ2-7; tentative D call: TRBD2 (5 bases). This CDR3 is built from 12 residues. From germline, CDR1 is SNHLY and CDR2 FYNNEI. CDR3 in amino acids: CASSPLDYGQYF. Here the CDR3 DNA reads TGTGCCAGCAGTCCCCTTGACTACGGGCAGTACTTC.

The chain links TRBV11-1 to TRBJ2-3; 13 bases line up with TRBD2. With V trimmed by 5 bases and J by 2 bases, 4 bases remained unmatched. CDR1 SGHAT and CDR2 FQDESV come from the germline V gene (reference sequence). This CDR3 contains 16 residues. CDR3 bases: TGTGCCAGCAGCCCGGGACTAGCGGGGCCCACAGATACGCAGTATTTT. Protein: CASSPGLAGPTDTQYF.

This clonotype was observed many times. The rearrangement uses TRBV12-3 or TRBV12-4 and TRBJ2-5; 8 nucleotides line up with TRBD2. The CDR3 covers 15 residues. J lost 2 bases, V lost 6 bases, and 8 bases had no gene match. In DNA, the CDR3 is TGTGCCAGCAGCTTGGGTAGCGGGGTTCAAGAGACCCAGTACTTC. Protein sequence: CASSLGSGVQETQYF.

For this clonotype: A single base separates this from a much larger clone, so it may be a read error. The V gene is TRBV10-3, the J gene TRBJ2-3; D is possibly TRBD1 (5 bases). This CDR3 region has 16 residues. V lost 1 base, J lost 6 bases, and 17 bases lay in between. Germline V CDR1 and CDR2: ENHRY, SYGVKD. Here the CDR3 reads CAISELTEPVDDTQYF. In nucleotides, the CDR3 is TGTGCCATCAGTGAGTTGACAGAGCCCGTGGACGATACGCAGTATTTT.

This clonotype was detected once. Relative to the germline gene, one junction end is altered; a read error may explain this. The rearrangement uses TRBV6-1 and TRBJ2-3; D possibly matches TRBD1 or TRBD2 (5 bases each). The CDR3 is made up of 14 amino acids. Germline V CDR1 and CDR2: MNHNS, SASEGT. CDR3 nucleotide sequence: TGTGCCAGCACGAGGGGACCTAGCACAGCTACGCAGTATTTT. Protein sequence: CASTRGPSTATQYF.

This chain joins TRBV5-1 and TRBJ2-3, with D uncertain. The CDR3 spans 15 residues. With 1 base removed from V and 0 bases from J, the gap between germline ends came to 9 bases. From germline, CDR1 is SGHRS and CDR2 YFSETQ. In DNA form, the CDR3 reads TGCGCCAGCAGCTTGTCCAGCACTAGCACAGATACGCAGTATTTT. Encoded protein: CASSLSSTSTDTQYF.

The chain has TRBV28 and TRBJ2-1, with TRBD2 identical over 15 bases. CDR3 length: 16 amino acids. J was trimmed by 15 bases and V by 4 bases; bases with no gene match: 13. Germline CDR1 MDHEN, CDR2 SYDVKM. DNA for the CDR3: TGTGCCAGCAGTTCCGACAGGGGACTAGCGGGGGGACCGCCGTTCTTC. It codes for CASSSDRGLAGGPPFF.

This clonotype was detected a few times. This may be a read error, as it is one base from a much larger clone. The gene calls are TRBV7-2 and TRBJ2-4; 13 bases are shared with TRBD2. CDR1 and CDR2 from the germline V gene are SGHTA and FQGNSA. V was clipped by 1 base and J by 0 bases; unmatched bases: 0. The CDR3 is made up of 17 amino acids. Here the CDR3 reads CASSLGLAGGAKNIQYF. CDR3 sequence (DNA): TGTGCCAGCAGCTTAGGACTAGCGGGGGGAGCCAAAAACATTCAGTACTTC.

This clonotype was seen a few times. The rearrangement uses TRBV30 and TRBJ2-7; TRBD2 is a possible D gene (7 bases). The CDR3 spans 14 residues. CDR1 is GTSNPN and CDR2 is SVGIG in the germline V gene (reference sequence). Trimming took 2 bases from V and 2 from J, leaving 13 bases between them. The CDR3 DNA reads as TGTGCCTGGAGTTTCGGGGGGCACACCTACGAGCAGTACTTC. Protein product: CAWSFGGHTYEQYF.

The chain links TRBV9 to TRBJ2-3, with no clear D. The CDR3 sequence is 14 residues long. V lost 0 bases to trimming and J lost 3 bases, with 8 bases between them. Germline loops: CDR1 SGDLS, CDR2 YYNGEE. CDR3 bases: TGTGCCAGCAGCGTAGAGTGGGCTACAGATACGCAGTATTTT. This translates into CASSVEWATDTQYF. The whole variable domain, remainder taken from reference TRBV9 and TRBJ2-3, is DSGVTQTPKHLITATGQRVTLRCSPRSGDLSVYWYQQSLDQGLQFLIQYYNGEERAKGNILERFSAQQFPDLHSELNLSSLELGDSALYFCASSVEWATDTQYFGPGTRLTVL.

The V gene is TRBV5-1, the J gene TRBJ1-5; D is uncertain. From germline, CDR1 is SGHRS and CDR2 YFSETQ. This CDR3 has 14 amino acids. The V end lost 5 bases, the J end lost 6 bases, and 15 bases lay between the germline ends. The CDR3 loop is CASSSGSAGQPQHF. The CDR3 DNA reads TGCGCCAGCAGTTCCGGATCCGCGGGTCAGCCCCAGCATTTT. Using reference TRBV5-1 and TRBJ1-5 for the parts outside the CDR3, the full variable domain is KAGVTQTPRYLIKTRGQQVTLSCSPISGHRSVSWYQQTPGQGLQFLFEYFSETQRNKGNFPGRFSGRQFSNSRSEMNVSTLELGDSALYLCASSSGSAGQPQHFGDGTRLSIL.

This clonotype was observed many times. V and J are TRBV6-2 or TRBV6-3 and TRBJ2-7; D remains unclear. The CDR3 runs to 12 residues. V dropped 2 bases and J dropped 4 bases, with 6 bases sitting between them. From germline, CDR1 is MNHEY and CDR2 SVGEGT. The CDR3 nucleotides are TGTGCCAGCAGTTACAGGAGTTACGAGCAGTACTTC. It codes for CASSYRSYEQYF.

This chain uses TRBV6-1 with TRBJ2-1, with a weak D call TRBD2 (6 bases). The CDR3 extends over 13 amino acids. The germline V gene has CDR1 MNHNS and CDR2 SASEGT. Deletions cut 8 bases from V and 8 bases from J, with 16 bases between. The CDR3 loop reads CASRMTSADEQFF. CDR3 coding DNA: TGTGCCAGCCGAATGACTAGTGCAGATGAGCAGTTCTTC.

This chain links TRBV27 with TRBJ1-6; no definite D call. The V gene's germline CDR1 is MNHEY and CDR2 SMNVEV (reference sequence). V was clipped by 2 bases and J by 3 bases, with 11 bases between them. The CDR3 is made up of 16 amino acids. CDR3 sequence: CASSLEGGFYNSPLHF. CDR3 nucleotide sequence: TGTGCCAGCAGTTTAGAGGGCGGCTTCTATAATTCACCCCTCCACTTT.

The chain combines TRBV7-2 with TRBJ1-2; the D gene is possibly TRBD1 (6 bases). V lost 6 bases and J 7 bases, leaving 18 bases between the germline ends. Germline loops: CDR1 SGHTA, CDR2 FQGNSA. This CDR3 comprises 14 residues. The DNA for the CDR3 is TGTGCCAGCAGTTTATCCCAGGGGATGGGTGGCTACACCTTC. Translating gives CASSLSQGMGGYTF.

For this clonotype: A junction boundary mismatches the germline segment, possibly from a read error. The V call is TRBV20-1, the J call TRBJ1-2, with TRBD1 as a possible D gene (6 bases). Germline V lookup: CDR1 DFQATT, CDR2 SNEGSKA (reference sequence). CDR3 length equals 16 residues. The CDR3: CSARTAGYREGYGYTF. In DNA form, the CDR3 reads TGCAGTGCTAGGACAGCGGGGTACAGGGAGGGCTATGGCTACACCTTT.

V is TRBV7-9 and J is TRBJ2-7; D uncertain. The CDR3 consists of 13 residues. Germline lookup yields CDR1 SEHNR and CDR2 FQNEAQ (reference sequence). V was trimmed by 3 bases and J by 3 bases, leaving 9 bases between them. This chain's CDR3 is CASSFSVSYEQYF. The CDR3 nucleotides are TGTGCCAGCAGCTTCTCAGTCAGCTACGAGCAGTACTTC.

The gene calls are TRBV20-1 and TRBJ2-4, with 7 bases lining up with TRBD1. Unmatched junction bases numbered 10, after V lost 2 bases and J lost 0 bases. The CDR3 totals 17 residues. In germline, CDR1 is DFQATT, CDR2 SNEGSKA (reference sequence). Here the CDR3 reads CSARPPTGTVAKNIQYF. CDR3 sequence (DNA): TGCAGTGCTAGACCTCCGACAGGGACCGTAGCCAAAAACATTCAGTACTTC.

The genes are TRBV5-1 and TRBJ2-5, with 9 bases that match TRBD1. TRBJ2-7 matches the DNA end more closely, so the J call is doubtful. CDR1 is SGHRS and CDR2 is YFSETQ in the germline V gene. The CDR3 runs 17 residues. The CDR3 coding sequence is TGCGCCAGCAGCGGGATGGAGACGACAGGGGGTATTAACGAGCAGTACTTC. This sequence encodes CASSGMETTGGINEQYF.

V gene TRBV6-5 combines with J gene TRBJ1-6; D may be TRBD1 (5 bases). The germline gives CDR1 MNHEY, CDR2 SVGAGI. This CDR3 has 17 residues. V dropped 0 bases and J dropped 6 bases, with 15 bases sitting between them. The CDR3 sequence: CASSYSRGGSSNSPLHF. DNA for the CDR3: TGTGCCAGCAGTTACTCGAGGGGTGGGTCTTCTAATTCACCCCTCCACTTT.

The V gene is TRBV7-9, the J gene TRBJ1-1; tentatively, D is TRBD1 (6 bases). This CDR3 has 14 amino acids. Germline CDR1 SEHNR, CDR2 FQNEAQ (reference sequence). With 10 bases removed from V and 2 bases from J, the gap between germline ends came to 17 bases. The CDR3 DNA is TGTGCCATCCTGCCGACAGGAGCAAACACTGAAGCTTTCTTT. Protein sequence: CAILPTGANTEAFF.

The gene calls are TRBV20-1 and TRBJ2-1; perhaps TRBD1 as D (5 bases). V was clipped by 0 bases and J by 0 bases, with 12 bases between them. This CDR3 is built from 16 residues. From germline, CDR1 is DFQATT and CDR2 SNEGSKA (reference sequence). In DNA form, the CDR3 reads TGCAGTGCTAGAGATAGACAGCTGAGCTCCTACAATGAGCAGTTCTTC. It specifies CSARDRQLSSYNEQFF.

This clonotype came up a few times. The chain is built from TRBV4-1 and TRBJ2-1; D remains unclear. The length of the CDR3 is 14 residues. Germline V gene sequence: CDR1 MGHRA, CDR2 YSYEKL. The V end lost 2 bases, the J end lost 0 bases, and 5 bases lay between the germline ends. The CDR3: CASSQTSSYNEQFF. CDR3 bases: TGCGCCAGCAGCCAAACTTCCTCCTACAATGAGCAGTTCTTC.

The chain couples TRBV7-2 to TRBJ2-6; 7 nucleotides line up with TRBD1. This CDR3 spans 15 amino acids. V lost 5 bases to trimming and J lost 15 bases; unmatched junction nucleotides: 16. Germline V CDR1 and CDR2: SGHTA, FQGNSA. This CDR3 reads CASSPRTGSTLDLTF. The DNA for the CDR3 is TGTGCCAGCAGCCCCCGGACAGGTAGCACCCTTGACCTGACTTTC. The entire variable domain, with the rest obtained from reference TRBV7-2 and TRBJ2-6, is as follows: GAGVSQSPSNKVTEKGKDVELRCDPISGHTALYWYRQSLGQGLEFLIYFQGNSAPDKSGLPSDRFSAERTGGSVSTLTIQRTQQEDSAVYLCASSPRTGSTLDLTFGAGSRLTVL.